One sample yielded the 29 T cell receptor beta chains listed below, sequenced in a study of blood T cell repertoires in COVID-19 (dated by TCRdb to 2020 to 2021). The protocol used for the library was the immunoSEQ multiplex PCR assay. This is the immuneACCESS table as TCRdb keeps it, with only in-frame sequences that have V and J called. A part of the clones is gone; compared with another copy, unresolved V genes explain less than half, and the rest is unexplained. Within this sample are approximately 220,000 clones, with about 88% of them counted one time only. The top ten clonotypes cover about 2.4% of the sample. Sequenced input: PBMCs or T cells enriched from blood (not recorded which). The source is a woman in her 30s who had recovered from COVID-19.

The chain employs TRBV6-6 and TRBJ2-3; maybe TRBD2 (6 bases). Between the trimmed V and J ends, which lost 5 bases and 6 bases, there was a span of 18 bases. CDR3 length: 15 residues. Germline V lookup: CDR1 MNHNY, CDR2 SVGAGI (reference sequence). Here the CDR3 reads CASSPTGGSSDTQYF. The DNA of the CDR3 is TGTGCCAGCAGTCCCACCGGGGGATCGTCGGATACGCAGTATTTT.

V is TRBV7-2 and J is TRBJ2-2; TRBD1 might be the D (6 bases). CDR1 is SGHTA, CDR2 FQGNSA, per germline. This CDR3 has 15 amino acids. Trimming stripped 5 bases from V and 7 bases from J, with 17 bases between. Written as DNA, the CDR3 is TGTGCCAGCAGCGCGATCAGGGGAGTTGGCGGGGAGCTGTTTTTT. It translates to CASSAIRGVGGELFF.

The chain employs TRBV15 and TRBJ2-1, with D perhaps TRBD2 (6 bases). The V gene's germline CDR1 is LNHNV and CDR2 YYDKDF (reference sequence). The CDR3 has 17 amino acids. V was trimmed by 1 base and J by 5 bases, leaving 18 bases between them. The CDR3 nucleotides read TGTGCCACCAGCAGAGCCGGGGGTGGCGGGCCTAACAATGAGCAGTTCTTC. It encodes CATSRAGGGGPNNEQFF.

The chain uses TRBV11-2 and TRBJ2-7, with D perhaps TRBD1 (6 bases). The V end was cut by 3 bases, the J end by 3 bases, with 15 bases between. Germline values: CDR1 SGHAT, CDR2 FQNNGV. CDR3 length: 15 residues. The CDR3 nucleotides read TGTGCCAGCAGCTTTTTGTCAGGGGTGTTCTACGAGCAGTACTTC. It encodes CASSFLSGVFYEQYF.

V is TRBV2 and J is TRBJ1-1, with a weak D call TRBD1 (5 bases). The CDR3 covers 16 residues. Germline V gene data show CDR1 as SNHLY and CDR2 as FYNNEI. Trimming took 2 bases from V and 2 from J, leaving 15 bases between them. Here the CDR3 reads CASSELTGSINTEAFF. In nucleotides, the CDR3 is TGTGCCAGCAGTGAATTAACAGGATCCATAAACACTGAAGCTTTCTTT.

A single count supports this clone. The chain couples TRBV6-4 to TRBJ1-2; the D gene is possibly TRBD1 (5 bases). Looked up from germline, CDR1 is MRHNA and CDR2 is SNTAGT. This CDR3 has 14 residues. V was clipped by 6 bases and J by 2 bases, with 13 bases between them. CDR3 nucleotide sequence: TGTGCCAGCAGCCCTGGAGGGGTGAACTATGGCTACACCTTC. This encodes CASSPGGVNYGYTF.

The chain has TRBV18 and TRBJ1-2, with 8 positions matching TRBD1. Per the germline V gene, CDR1 is KGHSH and CDR2 is LQKENI. This CDR3 is built from 15 residues. The J segment lost 7 bases and the V segment lost 3 bases, leaving 10 bases of the junction unmatched. CDR3 protein: CASSPTVQGAFGYTF. DNA for the CDR3: TGTGCCAGCTCACCTACGGTTCAGGGGGCCTTTGGCTACACCTTC.

The J gene is TRBJ2-5, the V gene TRBV4-2, with D tentatively TRBD2 (5 bases). Per germline, CDR1 LGHNA and CDR2 YNFKEQ. This CDR3 comprises 15 residues. Trimming removed 1 base at V and 0 bases at J, with 9 bases between. DNA of the CDR3: TGTGCCAGCAGCCAAGGGGCTAGCTACCAAGAGACCCAGTACTTC. Its translation: CASSQGASYQETQYF.

The gene calls are TRBV5-6 and TRBJ1-1; D gene ambiguous. Between the trimmed V and J ends, which lost 4 bases and 1 base, there was a span of 11 bases. Germline V gene lookup returns CDR1 SGHDT and CDR2 YYEEEE. The length of the CDR3 is 14 residues. The CDR3 coding sequence is TGTGCCAGCAGCGCTCCGTCGCGGAACACTGAAGCTTTCTTT. It specifies CASSAPSRNTEAFF.

The chain uses TRBV21-1 and TRBJ1-6; the D call TRBD1 from the table was never checked on the DNA. TRBV21-1 is labeled a pseudogene. The CDR3 sequence is 16 residues long. Here the CDR3 DNA reads TGTGCCAGCAGCAAAGAGGGGGCGCGGGATAATTCACCCCTCCACTTT. The encoded protein is CASSKEGARDNSPLHF.

V and J are TRBV7-3 and TRBJ1-1; tentative D call: TRBD1 (6 bases). Germline CDR1 reads SGHTA; CDR2 reads FQGTGA. Trimming cost V 1 base and J 5 bases, with 14 bases left between them. The CDR3 runs to 15 residues. The CDR3 loop reads CASSLNPGGDTEAFF. The DNA of the CDR3 is TGTGCCAGCAGCTTAAACCCGGGGGGCGATACTGAAGCTTTCTTT.

The chain is built from TRBV5-6 and TRBJ2-1, with TRBD2 matching over 7 bases. The germline CDR1 and CDR2 sequences are SGHDT and YYEEEE. The CDR3 covers 15 residues. Trimming took 1 base from V and 4 from J; bases not matched to a gene: 5. The CDR3 bases are TGTGCCAGCAGCTTGTTTCCAGCGGGGTACAATGAGCAGTTCTTC. Its protein product is CASSLFPAGYNEQFF.

The count of this clone is one. V gene TRBV29-1 combines with J gene TRBJ2-1; D is possibly TRBD1 (5 bases). V lost 4 bases, J lost 0 bases, and 10 bases lay in between. The CDR3 spans 14 residues. Germline CDR1 is SQVTM and CDR2 is ANQGSEA. Written as DNA, the CDR3 is TGCAGCGTTGCAAACACAGGCTCCTACAATGAGCAGTTCTTC. It specifies CSVANTGSYNEQFF.

This chain links TRBV25-1 with TRBJ1-1, with D tentatively TRBD1 (5 bases). This CDR3 spans 15 amino acids. Germline V gene data show CDR1 as MGHDK and CDR2 as SYGVNS. Trimming took off 5 bases at V and 0 bases at J, with 13 bases between the two ends. The CDR3 DNA sequence: TGTGCCAGCAGTAGCCAAGGGGATTTGAACACTGAAGCTTTCTTT. Protein: CASSSQGDLNTEAFF.

This chain uses TRBV5-6 with TRBJ2-2, with 8 positions matching TRBD1. Unmatched junction bases numbered 11, after V lost 2 bases and J lost 5 bases. Germline loops: CDR1 SGHDT, CDR2 YYEEEE. This CDR3 has 17 amino acids. Here the CDR3 DNA reads TGTGCCAGCAGCTTTCCTCAGGGGACAGGATGGACCGGGGAGCTGTTTTTT. It encodes CASSFPQGTGWTGELFF.

The gene calls are TRBV9 and TRBJ1-5; D is perhaps TRBD1 (6 bases). From germline, CDR1 is SGDLS and CDR2 YYNGEE. V gave up 0 bases and J gave up 6 bases, with 10 bases separating them. This CDR3 is 14 amino acids long. The CDR3 DNA is TGTGCCAGCAGCGTAGAGGGGGGGGCTCAGCCCCAGCATTTT. Its protein product is CASSVEGGAQPQHF.

This rearrangement joins TRBV4-2 to TRBJ1-1; D is possibly TRBD1 (5 bases). Per germline, CDR1 LGHNA and CDR2 YNFKEQ. V lost 9 bases and J lost 0, with 17 bases in between. The CDR3 consists of 15 residues. Written as DNA, the CDR3 is TGTGCCAGTTATTACCGCGCGGGGGTGAACACTGAAGCTTTCTTT. Its protein is CASYYRAGVNTEAFF.

The gene calls are TRBV5-1 and TRBJ2-5; weak D call: TRBD1 (6 bases). This CDR3 is 15 amino acids long. Per the germline V gene, CDR1 is SGHRS and CDR2 is YFSETQ. Trimming took off 1 base at V and 2 bases at J, with 12 bases between the two ends. CDR3 sequence: CASSLSGALQETQYF. In DNA, the CDR3 is TGCGCCAGCAGCTTGTCAGGGGCCTTACAAGAGACCCAGTACTTC. The full variable domain, in which reference TRBV5-1 and TRBJ2-5 provide the parts outside the CDR3, is KAGVTQTPRYLIKTRGQQVTLSCSPISGHRSVSWYQQTPGQGLQFLFEYFSETQRNKGNFPGRFSGRQFSNSRSEMNVSTLELGDSALYLCASSLSGALQETQYFGPGTRLLVL.

This clone came up once. The rearrangement joins TRBV7-3 to TRBJ2-3; TRBD2 matches at 15 bases. CDR3 length: 17 amino acids. Germline V gives CDR1 SGHTA, CDR2 FQGTGA. The junction had 6 bases not matched to a gene; V was cut back by 5 bases and J by 3 bases. This chain's CDR3 is CASSPLGLAGGTDTQYF. DNA of the CDR3: TGTGCCAGCAGCCCCTTGGGACTAGCGGGGGGAACAGATACGCAGTATTTT.

CDR3 loop: CASSPARGKAFGANVLTF. The CDR3 DNA sequence: TGTGCCAGCAGCCCGGCCCGGGGGAAAGCTTTTGGGGCCAACGTCCTGACTTTC. J is TRBJ2-6 and V is TRBV7-9; D is possibly TRBD2 (6 bases). Looked up from germline, CDR1 is SEHNR and CDR2 is FQNEAQ (reference sequence). The CDR3 totals 18 residues. Between the trimmed V and J ends, which lost 5 bases and 3 bases, there was a span of 20 bases.

The chain employs TRBV5-1 and TRBJ1-4, with 8 bases matching TRBD1. After removal of 5 bases from V and 8 bases from J, the junction contained 8 bases not matched to a gene. Looked up from germline, CDR1 is SGHRS and CDR2 is YFSETQ. This CDR3 region has 14 residues. The CDR3 spells CASRPTGEREKLFF. The CDR3 nucleotides are TGCGCCAGCAGACCGACAGGGGAGAGGGAAAAACTGTTTTTT.

The chain combines TRBV6-4 with TRBJ2-3, with 15 bases aligning to TRBD2. This CDR3 is 14 amino acids long. Germline V gene sequence: CDR1 MRHNA, CDR2 SNTAGT. The V and J ends lost 3 bases and 10 bases, in that order; junction bases with no gene match: 2. This CDR3 is CASSEGTSGGPQYF. CDR3 nucleotides: TGTGCCAGCAGTGAGGGGACTAGCGGGGGGCCGCAGTATTTT.

The V and J genes are TRBV19 and TRBJ2-1; 9 bases align to TRBD2. The trim removed 0 bases at V and 7 bases at J, leaving 7 bases unmatched. This CDR3 has 16 residues. Germline-derived CDR1 and CDR2 are LNHDA and SQIVND (reference sequence). CDR3 in DNA: TGTGCCAGTAGTATAGAAAGAATAGCGGGGGTGAATGAGCAGTTCTTC. Amino acid sequence: CASSIERIAGVNEQFF.

V and J are TRBV7-2 and TRBJ2-7, with 11 bases matching TRBD1. This CDR3 has 18 residues. Germline-derived CDR1 and CDR2 are SGHTA and FQGNSA. Trimming at V came to 4 bases and at J to 2 bases, leaving 13 bases not matched to a gene. CDR3 DNA: TGTGCCAGCAGCTCCGGGACAGGGGGTAGGGTGATACCCTACGAGCAGTACTTC. Translated: CASSSGTGGRVIPYEQYF.

The V gene is TRBV10-3, the J gene TRBJ1-6; no reliable D call. The CDR3 sequence is 15 residues long. The V gene lost 7 bases and the J gene lost 5 bases, with 15 bases spanning the gap. Germline CDR1 is ENHRY and CDR2 is SYGVKD. The CDR3 loop is CAINPDGENNSPLHF. CDR3 DNA: TGTGCCATCAACCCGGACGGGGAAAATAATTCACCCCTCCACTTT.

A single count supports this clone. This chain uses TRBV4-3 with TRBJ1-2; TRBD1 is a possible D gene (6 bases). Trimming cost V 2 bases and J 3 bases, with 13 bases left between them. The germline CDR1 and CDR2 sequences are LGHNA and YSLEER. This CDR3 has 15 amino acids. The CDR3 reads CASSQIFQGHYGYTF. The DNA of the CDR3 is TGCGCCAGCAGCCAAATATTTCAGGGGCACTATGGCTACACCTTC.

The chain couples TRBV27 to TRBJ2-7; 9 bases fit TRBD1. CDR1 and CDR2 from the germline V gene are MNHEY and SMNVEV (reference sequence). This CDR3 contains 17 residues. V lost 0 bases, J lost 5 bases, and 11 bases stayed unmatched. DNA for the CDR3: TGTGCCAGCAGTTTATCGCGCGTCCGGGACAGGGTCCACGAGCAGTACTTC. Translated, it gives CASSLSRVRDRVHEQYF.

This chain connects TRBV2 to TRBJ1-1, with 10 bases that match TRBD1. The CDR3 has 19 amino acids. Germline V lookup: CDR1 SNHLY, CDR2 FYNNEI. The V and J ends lost 2 bases and 3 bases, in that order; junction bases with no gene match: 15. The CDR3 bases are TGTGCCAGCAGTGAACCGGTCTCGGGACAGGGGAGGGTGGACACTGAAGCTTTCTTT. Protein sequence: CASSEPVSGQGRVDTEAFF.

The rearrangement joins TRBV7-2 to TRBJ1-2; the match to TRBD1 covers 8 bases. Unmatched junction bases numbered 10, after V lost 5 bases and J lost 8 bases. Germline V gene lookup returns CDR1 SGHTA and CDR2 FQGNSA. The CDR3 contains 14 residues. The CDR3 spells CASSTSGGAGGYTF. The CDR3 nucleotides read TGTGCCAGCAGCACCTCAGGGGGCGCAGGGGGCTACACCTTC.